Here is one T cell receptor beta chain with its context. Its antigen is still unknown. This specimen comes from a study of graft-versus-host responses after intestinal transplantation. On the study more broadly: Anti-thymocyte globulin induction, then tacrolimus and steroids for roughly 3 years, went to all recipients.

Study conclusions and caveats: Analysis identified GvH clones in recipient marrow, with some appearing first in ileum or blood.

Graft tissue processing released intraepithelial and lamina propria lymphocytes. Method: immunoSEQ multiplex PCR; TCRdb's copy keeps in-frame clones and lacks some. Of 4,000 to 5,500 clones listed, 60% to 85% were seen once; the top ten hold about 7.8%. This clonotype was obtained from a human patient who received an intestinal transplant, so some T cells may come from the graft donor. Sequenced material: ileum tissue, taken around 120 days after intestinal transplantation.

DNA of the CDR3: TGTGCCAGCAGCCAAGATTGGTGGCAGGGGAACTATGGCTACACCTTC. Amino acids: CASSQDWWQGNYGYTF. J is TRBJ1-2 and V is TRBV14; a weak D match, TRBD1 (6 bases). The CDR3 totals 16 residues. Trimming removed 0 bases from V and 2 bases from J, with 13 bases in between. The germline V gene encodes CDR1 SGHDN and CDR2 FVKESK. The entire variable domain, with the rest obtained from reference TRBV14 and TRBJ1-2, is as follows: EAGVTQFPSHSVIEKGQTVTLRCDPISGHDNLYWYRRVMGKEIKFLLHFVKESKQDESGMPNNRFLAERTGGTYSTLKVQPAELEDSGVYFCASSQDWWQGNYGYTFGSGTRLTVV.